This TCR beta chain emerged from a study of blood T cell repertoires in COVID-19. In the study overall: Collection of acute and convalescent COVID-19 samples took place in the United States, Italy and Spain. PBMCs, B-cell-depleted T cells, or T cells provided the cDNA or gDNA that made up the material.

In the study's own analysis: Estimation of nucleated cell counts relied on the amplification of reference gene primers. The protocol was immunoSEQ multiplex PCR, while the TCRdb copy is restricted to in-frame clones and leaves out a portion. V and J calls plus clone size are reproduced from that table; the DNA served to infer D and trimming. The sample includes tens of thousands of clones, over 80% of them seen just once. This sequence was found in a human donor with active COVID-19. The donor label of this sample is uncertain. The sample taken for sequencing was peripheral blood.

The CDR3 nucleotides read TGTGCCAGCAGCCGGGGACACCACACAGATACGCAGTATTTT. Its protein is CASSRGHHTDTQYF. This sequence joins TRBV5-6 and TRBJ2-3; D possibly corresponds to TRBD1 (6 bases). Between the trimmed V and J ends, which lost 4 bases and 2 bases, there was a span of 11 bases. The CDR3 runs 14 residues. Germline lookup yields CDR1 SGHDT and CDR2 YYEEEE.